The clone carrying this TCR beta chain has just a few counts. Its antigen is undetermined. The CDR3 sequence is 17 residues long. V dropped 0 bases and J dropped 1; count of bases not matched to a gene: 10. Germline assignment: CDR1 DFQATT and CDR2 SNEGSKA (reference sequence). Before being chosen for sequencing, patients had shown CD8+CD57+ cell expansion by flow cytometry. Genomic DNA, serving as template, underwent TCR beta VDJ and CDR3 profiling. Each CDR3 protein is one row after TCRdb ran MiXCR on the reads. The sample holds over 150,000 distinct CDR3 sequences, 60% to 80% seen once. These data come from a study of CD8+CD57+ T cells in acquired aplastic anemia. Study summary: Sorted CD4+ and CD8+ cells gave an average of 3.2 ug of DNA. Regarding the study as a whole: Shared by patients and controls, 25 to 30 CD8+ CDR3s were abundant in patients.

The rearrangement links TRBV20-1 to TRBJ2-5; TRBD2 agrees at 8 bases. The clonotype was recovered from a human donor with aplastic anemia. The sample consisted of sorted CD4+, CD8+, or CD8+CD57+ T cells (not recorded which) from PBMCs. In DNA form, the CDR3 reads TGCAGTGCTAGAGATTTCGCGGGGGGCTCTATCCAAGAGACCCAGTACTTC. Its protein product is CSARDFAGGSIQETQYF.